This T cell receptor (beta chain) comes out of a study of human T cells and chemical hapten exposure. Findings and limits, study-wide: Alopecia affected the donors, so their immune response may differ from healthy people's.

A note on this clonotype: Its target is unknown.

Stated time point: patch test 1, 2 weeks after DPC sensitization. Treatment reported: therapeutic diphenylcyclopropenone sensitization with weekly scalp DPC. Prior to each patch test being applied, blood was drawn. Donation of samples came from alopecia patients who were 18 to 70 years old and suitable for DPC. MiXCR was run by TCRdb on the RACE reads, yielding one entry per CDR3 protein. The sample holds 100,000 or so distinct CDR3 sequences, 11% seen once. Trimming cost V 4 bases and J 3 bases, with 18 bases left between them. CDR1 and CDR2 from the germline V gene are SQVTM and ANQGSEA. CDR3 length: 16 amino acids.

The starting material was whole blood, obtained in connection with sensitization to the hapten diphenylcyclopropenone (DPC). The clonotype comes from a woman in her 40s with alopecia areata. Some clones in this sample may be carry-over from other donors' samples. The chain joins TRBV29-1 to TRBJ1-4; D call uncertain. The chain's CDR3 is CSVVLGRTGSNEKLFF. In DNA form, the CDR3 reads TGCAGCGTTGTGCTGGGCAGGACGGGGTCTAATGAAAAACTGTTTTTT. Together with reference TRBV29-1 and TRBJ1-4, the CDR3 gives the full variable domain: SAVISQKPSRDICQRGTSLTIQCQVDSQVTMMFWYRQQPGQSLTLIATANQGSEATYESGFVIDKFPISRPNLTFSTLTVSNMSPEDSSIYLCSVVLGRTGSNEKLFFGSGTQLSVL.